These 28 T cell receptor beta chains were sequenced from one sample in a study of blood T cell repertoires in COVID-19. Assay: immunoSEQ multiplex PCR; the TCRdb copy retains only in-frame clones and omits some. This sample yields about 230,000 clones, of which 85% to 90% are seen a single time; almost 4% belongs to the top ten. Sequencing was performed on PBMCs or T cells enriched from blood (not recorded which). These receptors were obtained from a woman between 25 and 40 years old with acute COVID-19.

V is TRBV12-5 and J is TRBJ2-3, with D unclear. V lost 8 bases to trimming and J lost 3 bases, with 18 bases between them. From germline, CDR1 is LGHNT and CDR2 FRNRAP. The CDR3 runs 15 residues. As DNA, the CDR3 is TGTGCTAGTAGTGGTGGAGTTAGAAAGACAGATACGCAGTATTTT. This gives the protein CASSGGVRKTDTQYF.

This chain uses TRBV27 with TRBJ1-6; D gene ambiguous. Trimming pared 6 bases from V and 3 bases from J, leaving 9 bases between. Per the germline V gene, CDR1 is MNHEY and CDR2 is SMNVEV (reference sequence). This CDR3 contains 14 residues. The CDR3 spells CASRFPLYNSPLHF. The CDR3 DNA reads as TGTGCCAGCAGATTTCCCCTCTATAATTCACCCCTCCACTTT.

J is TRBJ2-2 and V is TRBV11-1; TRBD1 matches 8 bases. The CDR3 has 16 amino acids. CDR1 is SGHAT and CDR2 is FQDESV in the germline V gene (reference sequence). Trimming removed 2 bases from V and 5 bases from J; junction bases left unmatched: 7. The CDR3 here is CASSLTTGGWTGELFF. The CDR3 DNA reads TGTGCCAGCAGCTTAACCACAGGGGGTTGGACCGGGGAGCTGTTTTTT. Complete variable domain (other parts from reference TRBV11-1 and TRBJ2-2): EAEVAQSPRYKITEKSQAVAFWCDPISGHATLYWYRQILGQGPELLVQFQDESVVDDSQLPKDRFSAERLKGVDSTLKIQPAELGDSAMYLCASSLTTGGWTGELFFGEGSRLTVL.

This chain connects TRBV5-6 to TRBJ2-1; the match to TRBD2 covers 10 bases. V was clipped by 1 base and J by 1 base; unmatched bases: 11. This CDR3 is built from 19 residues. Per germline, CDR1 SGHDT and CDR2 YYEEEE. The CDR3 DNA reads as TGTGCCAGCAGCTTGAAGCCTAGCGGGGGAATATTGTCCTACAATGAGCAGTTCTTC. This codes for CASSLKPSGGILSYNEQFF. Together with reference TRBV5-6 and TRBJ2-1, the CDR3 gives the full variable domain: DAGVTQSPTHLIKTRGQQVTLRCSPKSGHDTVSWYQQALGQGPQFIFQYYEEEERQRGNFPDRFSGHQFPNYSSELNVNALLLGDSALYLCASSLKPSGGILSYNEQFFGPGTRLTVL.

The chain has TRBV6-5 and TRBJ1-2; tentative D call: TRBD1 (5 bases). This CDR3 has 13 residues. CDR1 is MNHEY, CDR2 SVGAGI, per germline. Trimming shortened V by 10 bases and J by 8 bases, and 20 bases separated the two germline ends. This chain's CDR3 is CATDRARAKGYTF. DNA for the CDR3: TGTGCCACCGACCGGGCCAGGGCTAAGGGCTACACCTTC.

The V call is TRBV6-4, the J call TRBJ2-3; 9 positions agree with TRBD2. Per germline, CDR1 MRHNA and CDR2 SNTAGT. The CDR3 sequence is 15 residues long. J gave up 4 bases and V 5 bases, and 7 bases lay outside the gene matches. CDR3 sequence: CASSPGTSLADTQYF. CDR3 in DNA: TGTGCCAGCAGTCCCGGGACTAGCCTTGCAGATACGCAGTATTTT.

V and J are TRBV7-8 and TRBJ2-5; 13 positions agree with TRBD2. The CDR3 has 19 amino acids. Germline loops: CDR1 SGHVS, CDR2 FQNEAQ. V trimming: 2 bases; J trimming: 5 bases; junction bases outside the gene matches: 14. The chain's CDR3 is CASSLPTSGGASFRETQYF. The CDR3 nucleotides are TGTGCCAGCAGCTTACCTACTAGCGGGGGGGCCTCTTTTCGGGAGACCCAGTACTTC.

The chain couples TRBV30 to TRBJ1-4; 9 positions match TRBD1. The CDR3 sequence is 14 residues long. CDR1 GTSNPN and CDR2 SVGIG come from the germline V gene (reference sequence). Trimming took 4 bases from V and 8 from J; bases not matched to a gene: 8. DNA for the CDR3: TGTGCCTGGACCGCGGACAGGGGATGGGAAAAACTGTTTTTT. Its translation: CAWTADRGWEKLFF.

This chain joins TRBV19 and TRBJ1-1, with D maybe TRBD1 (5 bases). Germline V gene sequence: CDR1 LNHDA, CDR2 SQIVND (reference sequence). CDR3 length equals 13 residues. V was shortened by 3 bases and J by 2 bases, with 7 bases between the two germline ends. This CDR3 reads CASSIWGNTEAFF. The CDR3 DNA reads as TGTGCCAGTAGTATTTGGGGCAACACTGAAGCTTTCTTT.

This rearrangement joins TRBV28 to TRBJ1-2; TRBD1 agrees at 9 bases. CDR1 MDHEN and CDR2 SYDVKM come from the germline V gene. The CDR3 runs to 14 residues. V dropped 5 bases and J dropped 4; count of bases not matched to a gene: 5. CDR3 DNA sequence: TGTGCCAGCAGTATACAGGGGGCTGGCTATGGCTACACCTTC. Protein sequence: CASSIQGAGYGYTF.

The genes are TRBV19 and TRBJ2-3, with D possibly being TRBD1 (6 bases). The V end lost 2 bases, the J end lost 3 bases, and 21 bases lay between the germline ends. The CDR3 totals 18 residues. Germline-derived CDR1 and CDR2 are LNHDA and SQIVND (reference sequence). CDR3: CASSIWGPARGRTDTQYF. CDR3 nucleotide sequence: TGTGCCAGTAGTATATGGGGCCCTGCCAGGGGAAGGACAGATACGCAGTATTTT.

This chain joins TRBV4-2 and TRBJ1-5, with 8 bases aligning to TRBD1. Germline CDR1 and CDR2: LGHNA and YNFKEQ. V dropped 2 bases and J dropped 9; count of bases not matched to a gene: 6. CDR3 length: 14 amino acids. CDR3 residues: CASSQPDRERPQHF. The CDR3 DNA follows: TGTGCCAGCAGCCAACCGGACAGGGAGAGGCCCCAGCATTTT.

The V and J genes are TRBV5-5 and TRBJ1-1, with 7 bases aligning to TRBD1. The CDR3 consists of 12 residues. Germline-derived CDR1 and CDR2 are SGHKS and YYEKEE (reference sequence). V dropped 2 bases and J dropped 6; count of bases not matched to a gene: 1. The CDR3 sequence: CASSFGTAEAFF. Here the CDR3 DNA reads TGTGCCAGCAGCTTTGGGACAGCTGAAGCTTTCTTT.

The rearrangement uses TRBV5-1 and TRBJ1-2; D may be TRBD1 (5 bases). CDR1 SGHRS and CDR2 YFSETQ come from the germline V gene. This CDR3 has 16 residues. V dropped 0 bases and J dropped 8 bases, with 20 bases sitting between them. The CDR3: CASSLETVIYGMGYTF. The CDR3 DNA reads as TGCGCCAGCAGCTTGGAGACAGTAATCTATGGTATGGGCTACACCTTC. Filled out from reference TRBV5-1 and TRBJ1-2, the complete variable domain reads KAGVTQTPRYLIKTRGQQVTLSCSPISGHRSVSWYQQTPGQGLQFLFEYFSETQRNKGNFPGRFSGRQFSNSRSEMNVSTLELGDSALYLCASSLETVIYGMGYTFGSGTRLTVV.

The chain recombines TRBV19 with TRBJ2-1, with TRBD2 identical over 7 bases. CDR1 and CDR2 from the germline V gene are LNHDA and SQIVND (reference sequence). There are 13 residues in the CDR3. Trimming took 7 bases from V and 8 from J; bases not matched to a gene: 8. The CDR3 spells CASMGGGFDEQFF. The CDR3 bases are TGTGCCAGTATGGGGGGGGGTTTCGATGAGCAGTTCTTC.

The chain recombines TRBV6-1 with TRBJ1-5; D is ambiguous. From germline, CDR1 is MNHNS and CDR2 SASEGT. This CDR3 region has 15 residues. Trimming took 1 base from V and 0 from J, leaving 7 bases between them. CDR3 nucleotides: TGTGCCAGCAGTGAAGACGGGTATAGCAATCAGCCCCAGCATTTT. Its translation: CASSEDGYSNQPQHF.

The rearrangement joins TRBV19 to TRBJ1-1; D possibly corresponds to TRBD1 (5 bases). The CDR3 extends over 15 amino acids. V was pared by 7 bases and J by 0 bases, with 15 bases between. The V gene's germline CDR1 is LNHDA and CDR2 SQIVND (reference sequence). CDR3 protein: CASINFGGVNTEAFF. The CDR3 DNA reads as TGTGCCAGTATTAATTTCGGGGGGGTGAACACTGAAGCTTTCTTT.

Here the CDR3 reads CASSASGGPQETQYF. Here the CDR3 DNA reads TGTGCCAGCAGCGCTAGCGGGGGACCCCAAGAGACCCAGTACTTC. The chain has TRBV7-3 and TRBJ2-5; TRBD2 matches at 10 bases. The CDR3 spans 15 residues. CDR1 and CDR2 from the germline V gene are SGHTA and FQGTGA. Trimming cost V 5 bases and J 1 base; bases outside gene matches: 4.

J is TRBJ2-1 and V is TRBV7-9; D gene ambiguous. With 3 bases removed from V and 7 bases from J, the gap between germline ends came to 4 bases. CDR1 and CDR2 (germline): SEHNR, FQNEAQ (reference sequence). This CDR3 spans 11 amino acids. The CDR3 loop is CASSFSNEQFF. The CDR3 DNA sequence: TGTGCCAGCAGCTTTTCAAATGAGCAGTTCTTC.

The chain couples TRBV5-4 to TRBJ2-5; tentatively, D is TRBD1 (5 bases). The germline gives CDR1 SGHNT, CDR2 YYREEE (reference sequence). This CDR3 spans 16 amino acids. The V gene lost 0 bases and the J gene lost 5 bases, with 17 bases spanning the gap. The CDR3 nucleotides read TGTGCCAGCAGCTTGGTTGCAGGGAACAAAGGGGAGACCCAGTACTTC. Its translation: CASSLVAGNKGETQYF.

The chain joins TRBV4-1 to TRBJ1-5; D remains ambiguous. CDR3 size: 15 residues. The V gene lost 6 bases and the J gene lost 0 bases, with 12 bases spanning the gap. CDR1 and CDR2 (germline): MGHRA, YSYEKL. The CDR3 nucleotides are TGCGCCAGCAGTGTGCAGTCCTTTAGCAATCAGCCCCAGCATTTT. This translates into CASSVQSFSNQPQHF.

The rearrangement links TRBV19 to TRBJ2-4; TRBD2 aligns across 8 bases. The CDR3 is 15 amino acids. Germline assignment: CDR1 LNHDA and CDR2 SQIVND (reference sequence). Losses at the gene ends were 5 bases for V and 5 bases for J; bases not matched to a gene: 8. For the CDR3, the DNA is TGTGCCAGTAGTTTGAACGGGGGGGCTGAAAACATTCAGTACTTC. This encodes CASSLNGGAENIQYF.

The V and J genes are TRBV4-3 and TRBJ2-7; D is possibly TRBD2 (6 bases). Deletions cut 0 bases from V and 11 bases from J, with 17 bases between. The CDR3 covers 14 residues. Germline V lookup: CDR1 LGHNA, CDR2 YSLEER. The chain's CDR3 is CASSQDISGRREYF. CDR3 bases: TGCGCCAGCAGCCAAGATATCTCAGGCAGGAGGGAGTACTTC.

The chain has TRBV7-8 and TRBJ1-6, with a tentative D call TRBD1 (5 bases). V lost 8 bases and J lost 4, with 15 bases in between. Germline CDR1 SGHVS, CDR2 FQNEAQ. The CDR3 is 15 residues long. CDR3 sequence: CASGSETDYNSPLHF. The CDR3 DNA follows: TGTGCCAGCGGGTCGGAGACAGATTATAATTCACCCCTCCACTTT.

CDR3 sequence reads: CASSPRSGRDTEAFF. Here the CDR3 DNA reads TGTGCCAGTAGTCCCCGGTCCGGTCGGGACACTGAAGCTTTCTTT. The chain has TRBV19 and TRBJ1-1; D is ambiguous. Germline CDR1 reads LNHDA; CDR2 reads SQIVND (reference sequence). The ends were cut back, 5 bases at V and 3 bases at J, with 16 bases in the middle. The CDR3 has 15 amino acids.

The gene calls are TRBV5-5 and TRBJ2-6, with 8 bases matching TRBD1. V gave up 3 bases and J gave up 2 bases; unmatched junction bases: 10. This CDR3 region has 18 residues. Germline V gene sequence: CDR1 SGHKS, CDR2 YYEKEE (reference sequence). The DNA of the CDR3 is TGTGCCAGCAGCTACCTCGGGACAGGAGGCACTGGGGCCAACGTCCTGACTTTC. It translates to CASSYLGTGGTGANVLTF.

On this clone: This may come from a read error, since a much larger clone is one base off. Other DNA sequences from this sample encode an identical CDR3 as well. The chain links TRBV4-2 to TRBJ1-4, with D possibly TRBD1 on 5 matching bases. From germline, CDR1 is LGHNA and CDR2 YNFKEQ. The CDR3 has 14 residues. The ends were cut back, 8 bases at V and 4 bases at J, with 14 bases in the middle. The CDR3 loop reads CASGRQTDNEKLFF. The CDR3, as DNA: TGTGCCAGCGGACGACAGACCGATAATGAAAAACTGTTTTTT.

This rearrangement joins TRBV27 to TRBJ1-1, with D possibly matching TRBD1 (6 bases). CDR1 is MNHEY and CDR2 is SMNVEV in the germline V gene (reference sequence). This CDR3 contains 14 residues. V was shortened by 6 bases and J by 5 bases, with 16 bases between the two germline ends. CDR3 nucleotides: TGTGCCAGCAGCAAATCGGGGCAGGGGACTGAAGCTTTCTTT. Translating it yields CASSKSGQGTEAFF.